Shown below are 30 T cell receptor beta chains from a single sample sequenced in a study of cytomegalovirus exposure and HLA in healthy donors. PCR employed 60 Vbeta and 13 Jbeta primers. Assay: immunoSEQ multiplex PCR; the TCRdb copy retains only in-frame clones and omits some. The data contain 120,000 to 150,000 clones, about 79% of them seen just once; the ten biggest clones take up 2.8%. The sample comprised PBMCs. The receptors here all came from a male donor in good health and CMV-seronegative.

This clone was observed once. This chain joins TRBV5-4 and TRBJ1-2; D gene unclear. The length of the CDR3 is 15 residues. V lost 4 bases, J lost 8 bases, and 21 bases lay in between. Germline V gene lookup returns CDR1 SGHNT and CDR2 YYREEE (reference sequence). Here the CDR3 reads CASSPWEDWASGYTF. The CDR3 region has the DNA TGTGCCAGCAGCCCATGGGAGGACTGGGCCTCGGGCTACACCTTC.

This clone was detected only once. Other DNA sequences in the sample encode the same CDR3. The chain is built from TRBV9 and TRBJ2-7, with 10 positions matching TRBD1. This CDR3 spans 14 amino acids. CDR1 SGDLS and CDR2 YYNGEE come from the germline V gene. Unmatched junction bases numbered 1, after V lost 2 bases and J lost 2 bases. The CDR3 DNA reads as TGTGCCAGCAGCGTCGGGACAGGGGCCTACGAGCAGTACTTC. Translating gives CASSVGTGAYEQYF.

CDR3 protein: CASSLKPGQGFEKLFF. The CDR3 DNA follows: TGCGCCAGCAGCTTAAAACCGGGACAGGGGTTTGAAAAACTGTTTTTT. The chain combines TRBV5-1 with TRBJ1-4; 10 bases agree with TRBD1. Germline trimming cut 2 bases from V and 7 bases from J; bases unmatched to any gene: 8. Per the germline V gene, CDR1 is SGHRS and CDR2 is YFSETQ. This CDR3 spans 16 amino acids.

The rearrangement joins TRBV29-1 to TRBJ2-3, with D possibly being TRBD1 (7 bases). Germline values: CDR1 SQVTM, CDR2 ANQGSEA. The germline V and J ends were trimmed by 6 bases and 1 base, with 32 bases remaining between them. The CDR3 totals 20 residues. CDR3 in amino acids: CSVAPGQYASGTSGTDTQYF. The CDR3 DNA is TGCAGCGTCGCACCGGGACAGTATGCTTCGGGGACTTCGGGCACAGATACGCAGTATTTT.

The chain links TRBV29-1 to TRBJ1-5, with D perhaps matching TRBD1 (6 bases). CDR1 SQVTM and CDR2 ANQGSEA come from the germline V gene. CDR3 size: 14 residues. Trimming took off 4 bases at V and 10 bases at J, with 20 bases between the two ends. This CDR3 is CSVVHGGRFCPQHF. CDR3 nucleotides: TGCAGCGTTGTTCACGGGGGGCGATTTTGTCCCCAGCATTTT.

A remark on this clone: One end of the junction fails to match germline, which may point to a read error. The CDR3 DNA reads TGTGCCAGCAGTGGGGGACAGGGGGCCCTATTT. This gives the protein CASSGGQGALF. The chain employs TRBV2 and TRBJ1-1, with TRBD1 matching over 12 bases. CDR3 length: 11 residues. Germline CDR1 and CDR2: SNHLY and FYNNEI.

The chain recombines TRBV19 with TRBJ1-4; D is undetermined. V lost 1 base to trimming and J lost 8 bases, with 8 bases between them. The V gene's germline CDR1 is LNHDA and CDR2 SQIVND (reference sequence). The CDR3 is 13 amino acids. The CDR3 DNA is TGTGCCAGTAGTATAGGGGCGGGCGAAAAACTGTTTTTT. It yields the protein CASSIGAGEKLFF.

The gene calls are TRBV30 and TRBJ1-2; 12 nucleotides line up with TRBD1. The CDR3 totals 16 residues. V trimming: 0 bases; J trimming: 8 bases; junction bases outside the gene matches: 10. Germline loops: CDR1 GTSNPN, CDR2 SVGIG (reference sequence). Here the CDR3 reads CAWSVLLGTGGRGYTF. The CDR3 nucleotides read TGTGCCTGGAGTGTACTCTTGGGGACAGGGGGCCGAGGCTACACCTTC. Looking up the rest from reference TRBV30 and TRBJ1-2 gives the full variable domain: SQTIHQWPATLVQPVGSPLSLECTVEGTSNPNLYWYRQAAGRGLQLLFYSVGIGQISSEVPQNLSASRPQDRQFILSSKKLLLSDSGFYLCAWSVLLGTGGRGYTFGSGTRLTVV.

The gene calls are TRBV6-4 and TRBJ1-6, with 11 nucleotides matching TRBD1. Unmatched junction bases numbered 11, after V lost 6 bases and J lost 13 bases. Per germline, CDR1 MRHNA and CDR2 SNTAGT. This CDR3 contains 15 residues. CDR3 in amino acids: CASRVEGTGGLPLHF. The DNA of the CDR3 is TGTGCCAGCAGGGTGGAAGGGACAGGGGGACTCCCCCTCCACTTT.

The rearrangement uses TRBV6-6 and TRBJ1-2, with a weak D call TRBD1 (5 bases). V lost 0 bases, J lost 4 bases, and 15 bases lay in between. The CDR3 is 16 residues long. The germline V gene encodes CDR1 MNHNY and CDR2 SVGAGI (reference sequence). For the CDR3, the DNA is TGTGCCAGCAGTTACTCGAACGGGGGAGGAGGCTATGGCTACACCTTC. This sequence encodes CASSYSNGGGGYGYTF.

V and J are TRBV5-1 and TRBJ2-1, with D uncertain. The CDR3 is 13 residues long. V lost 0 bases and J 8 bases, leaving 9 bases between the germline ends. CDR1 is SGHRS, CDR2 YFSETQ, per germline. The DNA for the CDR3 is TGCGCCAGCAGCTTGGACTATGTGGATGAGCAGTTCTTC. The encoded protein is CASSLDYVDEQFF.

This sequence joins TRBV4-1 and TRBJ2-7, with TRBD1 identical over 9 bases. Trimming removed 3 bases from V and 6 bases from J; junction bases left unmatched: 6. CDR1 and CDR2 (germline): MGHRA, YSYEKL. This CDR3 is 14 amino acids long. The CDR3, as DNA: TGCGCCAGCAGCCAGGGCAGACAGGGGGTCGAGCAGTACTTC. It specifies CASSQGRQGVEQYF.

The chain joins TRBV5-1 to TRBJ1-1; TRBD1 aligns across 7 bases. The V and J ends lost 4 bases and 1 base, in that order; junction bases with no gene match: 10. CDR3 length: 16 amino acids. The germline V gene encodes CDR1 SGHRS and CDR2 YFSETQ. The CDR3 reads CASSPWTGSRNTEAFF. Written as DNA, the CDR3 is TGCGCCAGCAGCCCTTGGACAGGATCTAGGAACACTGAAGCTTTCTTT.

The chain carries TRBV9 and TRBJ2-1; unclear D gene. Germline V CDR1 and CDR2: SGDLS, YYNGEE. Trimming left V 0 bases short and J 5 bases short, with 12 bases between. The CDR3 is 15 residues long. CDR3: CASSVDVLAHNEQFF. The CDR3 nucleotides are TGTGCCAGCAGCGTAGACGTCTTAGCCCACAATGAGCAGTTCTTC.

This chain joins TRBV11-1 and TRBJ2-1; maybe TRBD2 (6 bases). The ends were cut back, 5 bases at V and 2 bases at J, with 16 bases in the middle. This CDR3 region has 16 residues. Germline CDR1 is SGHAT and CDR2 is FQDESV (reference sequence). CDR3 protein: CASSQRAGRAYNEQFF. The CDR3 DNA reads TGTGCCAGCAGCCAGCGGGCGGGACGGGCCTACAATGAGCAGTTCTTC.

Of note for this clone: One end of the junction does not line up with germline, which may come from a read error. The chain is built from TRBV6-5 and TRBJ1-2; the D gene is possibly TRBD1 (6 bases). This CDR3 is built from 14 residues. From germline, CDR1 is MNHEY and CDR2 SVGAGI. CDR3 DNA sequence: TGTGCCAGCAGTTACTCGGCAGGCGCGGGGGGCTACCCCTTC. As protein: CASSYSAGAGGYPF.

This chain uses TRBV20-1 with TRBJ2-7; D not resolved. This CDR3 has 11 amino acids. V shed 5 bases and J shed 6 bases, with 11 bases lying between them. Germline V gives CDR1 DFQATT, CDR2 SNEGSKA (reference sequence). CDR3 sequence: CSAPPFSEQYF. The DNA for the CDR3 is TGCAGTGCTCCCCCATTTAGCGAGCAGTACTTC.

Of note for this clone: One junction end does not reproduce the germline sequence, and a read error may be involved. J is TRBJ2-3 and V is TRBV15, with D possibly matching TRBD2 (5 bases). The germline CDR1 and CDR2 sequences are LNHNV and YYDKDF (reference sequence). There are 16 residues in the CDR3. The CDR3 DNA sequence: TGTGCCCCCAGCAGAGCACTCCGGGATCTCACAGATACGCAGTATTTT. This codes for CAPSRALRDLTDTQYF.

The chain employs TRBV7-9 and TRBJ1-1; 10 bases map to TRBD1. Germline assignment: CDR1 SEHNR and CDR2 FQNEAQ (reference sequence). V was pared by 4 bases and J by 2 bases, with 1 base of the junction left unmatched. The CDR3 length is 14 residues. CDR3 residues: CASSSTGGNTEAFF. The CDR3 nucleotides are TGTGCCAGCAGCTCGACAGGGGGCAACACTGAAGCTTTCTTT.

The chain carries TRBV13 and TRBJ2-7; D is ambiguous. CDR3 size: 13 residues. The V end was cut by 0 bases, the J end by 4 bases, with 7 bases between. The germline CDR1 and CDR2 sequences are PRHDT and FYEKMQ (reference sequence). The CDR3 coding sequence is TGTGCCAGCAGCTTAGGCCCCGAGTACGAGCAGTACTTC. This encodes CASSLGPEYEQYF.

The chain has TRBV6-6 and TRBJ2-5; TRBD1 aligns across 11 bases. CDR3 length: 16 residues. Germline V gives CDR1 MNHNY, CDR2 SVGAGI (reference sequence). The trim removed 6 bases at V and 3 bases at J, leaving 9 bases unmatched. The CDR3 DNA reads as TGTGCCAGCAGCAGGACAGGGGGCGCGGGGAAAGAGACCCAGTACTTC. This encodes CASSRTGGAGKETQYF.

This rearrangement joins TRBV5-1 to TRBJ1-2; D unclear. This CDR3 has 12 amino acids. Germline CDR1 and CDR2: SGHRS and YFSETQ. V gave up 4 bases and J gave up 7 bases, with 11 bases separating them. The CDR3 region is CASSPRGFGYTF. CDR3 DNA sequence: TGCGCCAGCAGCCCTCGAGGCTTTGGCTACACCTTC.

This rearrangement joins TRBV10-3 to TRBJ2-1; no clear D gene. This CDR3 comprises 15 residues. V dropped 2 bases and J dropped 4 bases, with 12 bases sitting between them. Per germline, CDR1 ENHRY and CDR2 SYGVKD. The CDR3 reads CAISERRALYNEQFF. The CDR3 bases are TGTGCCATCAGTGAGCGCCGCGCGTTATACAATGAGCAGTTCTTC.

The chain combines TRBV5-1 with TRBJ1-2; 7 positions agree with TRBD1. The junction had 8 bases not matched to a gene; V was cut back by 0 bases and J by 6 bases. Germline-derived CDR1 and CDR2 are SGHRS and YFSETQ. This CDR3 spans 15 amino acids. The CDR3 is CASSLASGQVHGYTF. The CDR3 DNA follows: TGCGCCAGCAGCTTGGCCAGCGGACAGGTTCATGGCTACACCTTC.

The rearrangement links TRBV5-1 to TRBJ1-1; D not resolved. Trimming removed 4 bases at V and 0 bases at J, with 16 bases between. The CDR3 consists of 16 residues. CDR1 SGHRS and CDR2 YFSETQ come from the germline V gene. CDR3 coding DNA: TGCGCCAGCAGCGCCCTTCTCACAGCATTGAACACTGAAGCTTTCTTT. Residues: CASSALLTALNTEAFF.

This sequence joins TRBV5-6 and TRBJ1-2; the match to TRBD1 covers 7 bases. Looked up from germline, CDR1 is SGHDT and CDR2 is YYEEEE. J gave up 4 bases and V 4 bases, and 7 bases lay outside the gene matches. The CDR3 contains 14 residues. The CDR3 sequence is CASSHAQGSYGYTF. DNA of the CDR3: TGTGCCAGCAGCCACGCACAGGGGAGCTATGGCTACACCTTC.

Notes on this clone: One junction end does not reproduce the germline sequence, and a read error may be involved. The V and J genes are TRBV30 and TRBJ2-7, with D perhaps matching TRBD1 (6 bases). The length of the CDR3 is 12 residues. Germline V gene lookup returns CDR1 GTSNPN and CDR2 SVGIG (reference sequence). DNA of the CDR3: TGTGCCTGGAGTTTCTGGGACAACGAGCAGCACTTC. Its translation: CAWSFWDNEQHF.

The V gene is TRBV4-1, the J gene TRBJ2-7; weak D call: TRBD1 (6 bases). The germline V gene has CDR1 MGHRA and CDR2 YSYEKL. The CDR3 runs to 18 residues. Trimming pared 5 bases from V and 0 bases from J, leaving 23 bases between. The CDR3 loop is CASSYSIVTGIGSYEQYF. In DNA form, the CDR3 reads TGCGCCAGCAGCTATTCAATCGTAACAGGGATCGGCTCCTACGAGCAGTACTTC.

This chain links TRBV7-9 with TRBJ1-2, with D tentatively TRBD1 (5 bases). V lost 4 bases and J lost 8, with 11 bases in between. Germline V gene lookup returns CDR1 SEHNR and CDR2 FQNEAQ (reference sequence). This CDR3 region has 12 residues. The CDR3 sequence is CASSSDSYGYTF. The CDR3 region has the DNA TGTGCCAGCAGCTCCGACAGTTACGGCTACACCTTC.

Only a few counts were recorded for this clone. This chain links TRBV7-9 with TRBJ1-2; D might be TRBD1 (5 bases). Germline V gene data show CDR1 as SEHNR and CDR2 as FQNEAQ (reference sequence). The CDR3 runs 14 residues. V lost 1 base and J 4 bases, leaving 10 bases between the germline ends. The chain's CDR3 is CASSLETAGYGYTF. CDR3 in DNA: TGTGCCAGCAGCTTAGAGACAGCTGGCTATGGCTACACCTTC.